These 12 T cell receptor beta chains came from one sample sequenced in a study of Tregs in tolerant kidney transplant recipients. Related graft donors supplied nonmyeloablative bone marrow transplants, and mixed chimerism was transient. Using immunoSEQ multiplex PCR, the repertoire was profiled, and TCRdb retains in-frame clones only, with some absent. The data hold about 64,000 clones, with approximately 87% observed a single time. Sequencing used CD4+ T cells from blood (PBMCs), obtained 6 months after the transplant. The receptors were gathered from a human patient who received a combined kidney and bone marrow transplant. Among the T cells, some may be from the graft donor.

J is TRBJ2-6 and V is TRBV5-1; TRBD1 agrees at 12 bases. V shed 0 bases and J 4 bases; nucleotides not matched to a gene: 2. Germline CDR1 reads SGHRS; CDR2 reads YFSETQ. The CDR3 consists of 17 residues. CDR3 sequence: CASSLGDRGPGANVLTF. CDR3 sequence (DNA): TGCGCCAGCAGCTTGGGGGACAGGGGGCCAGGGGCCAACGTCCTGACTTTC.

V and J are TRBV6-5 and TRBJ2-3; 7 nucleotides align to TRBD2. The CDR3 sequence is 15 residues long. From germline, CDR1 is MNHEY and CDR2 SVGAGI. Losses at the gene ends were 3 bases for V and 4 bases for J; bases not matched to a gene: 7. The CDR3 loop reads CASSYWAGVADTQYF. For the CDR3, the DNA is TGTGCCAGCAGTTATTGGGCGGGGGTGGCAGATACGCAGTATTTT.

V gene TRBV18 combines with J gene TRBJ2-1, with a weak D call TRBD1 (5 bases). Per the germline V gene, CDR1 is KGHSH and CDR2 is LQKENI. Trimming took off 5 bases at V and 7 bases at J, with 12 bases between the two ends. This CDR3 is built from 13 residues. CDR3 protein: CASSKGRQNEQFF. The CDR3, as DNA: TGTGCCAGCTCAAAGGGGCGCCAGAATGAGCAGTTCTTC.

This chain links TRBV19 with TRBJ1-2; the match to TRBD1 covers 11 bases. CDR3 length: 15 residues. V trimming: 4 bases; J trimming: 4 bases; junction bases outside the gene matches: 5. Germline loops: CDR1 LNHDA, CDR2 SQIVND (reference sequence). Here the CDR3 DNA reads TGTGCCAGTAGTACCCGGACAGGGGGCTCCTATGGCTACACCTTC. Its translation: CASSTRTGGSYGYTF.

The chain carries TRBV18 and TRBJ2-7; 7 bases map to TRBD1. Germline CDR1 KGHSH, CDR2 LQKENI. Trimming removed 1 base from V and 3 bases from J; junction bases left unmatched: 6. CDR3 size: 15 residues. CDR3 nucleotides: TGTGCCAGCTCACCACAATCAAACAGGGGCTACGAGCAGTACTTC. This translates into CASSPQSNRGYEQYF.

This chain joins TRBV6-5 and TRBJ1-5; D remains unclear. Germline CDR1 MNHEY, CDR2 SVGAGI. CDR3 length: 13 residues. V was trimmed by 4 bases and J by 0 bases, leaving 4 bases between them. CDR3 nucleotides: TGTGCCAGCAGTTTAAATAGCAATCAGCCCCAGCATTTT. It encodes CASSLNSNQPQHF.

The rearrangement joins TRBV5-1 to TRBJ1-1; D not resolved. This CDR3 has 15 residues. In germline, CDR1 is SGHRS, CDR2 YFSETQ. The germline V and J ends were trimmed by 0 bases and 0 bases, with 9 bases remaining between them. The CDR3 nucleotides read TGCGCCAGCAGCTTGGCCGGACTCATGAACACTGAAGCTTTCTTT. Residues: CASSLAGLMNTEAFF.

The chain joins TRBV2 to TRBJ2-1, with D hard to call. The V gene's germline CDR1 is SNHLY and CDR2 FYNNEI. V lost 3 bases, J lost 4 bases, and 7 bases lay in between. CDR3 length equals 13 residues. This CDR3 is CASSDDNYNEQFF. The CDR3 region has the DNA TGTGCCAGCAGTGATGACAATTACAATGAGCAGTTCTTC.

The table lists this clone with a few counts. The chain links TRBV4-2 to TRBJ1-5; D might be TRBD1 (6 bases). Trimming took off 4 bases at V and 0 bases at J, with 7 bases between the two ends. Germline V gene sequence: CDR1 LGHNA, CDR2 YNFKEQ. This CDR3 spans 14 amino acids. The CDR3 reads CASSRTVSNQPQHF. Here the CDR3 DNA reads TGTGCCAGCAGCCGGACAGTTAGCAATCAGCCCCAGCATTTT.

This clone appeared once. The chain employs TRBV5-1 and TRBJ2-1; TRBD2 matches 10 bases. The CDR3 spans 16 residues. J lost 4 bases, V lost 2 bases, and 6 bases had no gene match. Germline CDR1 SGHRS, CDR2 YFSETQ. CDR3 amino acids: CASSFSASGGYNEQFF. CDR3 nucleotides: TGCGCCAGCAGCTTTTCGGCTAGCGGGGGATACAATGAGCAGTTCTTC.

The chain links TRBV11-3 to TRBJ1-2; tentative D call: TRBD1 (6 bases). The CDR3 sequence is 16 residues long. Germline lookup yields CDR1 SGHNT and CDR2 YENEEA. The V gene lost 1 base and the J gene lost 4 bases, with 16 bases spanning the gap. The CDR3 protein is CASSLASRGTVYGYTF. DNA for the CDR3: TGTGCCAGCAGCTTAGCGTCCAGGGGCACAGTCTATGGCTACACCTTC.

The chain couples TRBV19 to TRBJ1-2; D remains unclear. The CDR3 runs to 12 residues. Germline CDR1 and CDR2: LNHDA and SQIVND (reference sequence). V was clipped by 6 bases and J by 7 bases, with 12 bases between them. The chain's CDR3 is CASSQIRGGYTF. The CDR3 region has the DNA TGTGCCAGTAGCCAGATCAGAGGTGGCTACACCTTC.